These 21 T cell receptor beta chains share one sample of origin, sequenced in a study of blood T cell repertoires in COVID-19. Some clones are missing from TCRdb's copy, which holds only in-frame ones; the method was immunoSEQ multiplex PCR. The table includes about 240,000 clones, 87% detected once. The sequencing input was PBMCs or T cells enriched from blood (not recorded which). The receptors derive from a woman younger than 45 with acute COVID-19.

The rearrangement links TRBV6-2 or TRBV6-3 to TRBJ1-5, with 7 positions matching TRBD1. J was trimmed by 5 bases and V by 6 bases; bases with no gene match: 13. CDR1 and CDR2 from the germline V gene are MNHEY and SVGEGT. The CDR3 sequence is 16 residues long. CDR3 sequence (DNA): TGTGCCAGCAGCCTCAGACAGGGAGAGCGCGATCAGCCCCAGCATTTT. Protein product: CASSLRQGERDQPQHF.

J is TRBJ2-5 and V is TRBV5-8, with 7 bases fitting TRBD1. The CDR3 length is 14 residues. The germline CDR1 and CDR2 sequences are SGHTS and YDEGEE. The V and J ends lost 4 bases and 2 bases, in that order; junction bases with no gene match: 5. DNA of the CDR3: TGTGCCAGCAGCCCGGGGACAGATCAAGAGACCCAGTACTTC. It specifies CASSPGTDQETQYF.

The chain links TRBV21-1 to TRBJ1-6. TRBV21-1 is shown as a pseudogene. This CDR3 is built from 18 residues. The CDR3 region has the DNA TGTGCCAGCAGCAAAATAGGTTGGGCTTCAAGGAGGAATTCACCCCTCCACTTT. Translating it yields CASSKIGWASRRNSPLHF.

The chain has TRBV7-9 and TRBJ2-7; the match to TRBD1 covers 7 bases. After removal of 5 bases from V and 4 bases from J, the junction contained 11 bases not matched to a gene. The germline CDR1 and CDR2 sequences are SEHNR and FQNEAQ (reference sequence). This CDR3 region has 15 residues. CDR3 nucleotide sequence: TGTGCCAGCAGCCCTAAGACAGGGCGCAGTTACGAGCAGTACTTC. Translated, it gives CASSPKTGRSYEQYF.

This chain links TRBV2 with TRBJ2-7; 9 bases line up with TRBD2. The V segment lost 4 bases and the J segment 2 bases; nucleotides outside the gene matches: 6. The CDR3 loop spans 15 amino acids. CDR1 is SNHLY and CDR2 is FYNNEI in the germline V gene. CDR3 nucleotides: TGTGCCAGCAGTGCAAGGACTAGCGACCCCTACGAGCAGTACTTC. It is translated as CASSARTSDPYEQYF.

The chain combines TRBV5-6 with TRBJ1-6; TRBD1 might be the D (5 bases). CDR3 size: 14 residues. Trimming cost V 3 bases and J 12 bases, with 16 bases left between them. CDR1 is SGHDT, CDR2 YYEEEE, per germline. The CDR3 DNA is TGTGCCAGCAGCTCAACAGGCACCGGTGGACCCCTCCACTTT. It yields the protein CASSSTGTGGPLHF. The variable domain in full, with the rest retrieved from reference TRBV5-6 and TRBJ1-6, is DAGVTQSPTHLIKTRGQQVTLRCSPKSGHDTVSWYQQALGQGPQFIFQYYEEEERQRGNFPDRFSGHQFPNYSSELNVNALLLGDSALYLCASSSTGTGGPLHFGNGTRLTVT.

The chain has TRBV4-3 and TRBJ1-1; D call uncertain. This CDR3 contains 14 residues. The ends were cut back, 0 bases at V and 8 bases at J, with 13 bases in the middle. From germline, CDR1 is LGHNA and CDR2 YSLEER. The CDR3 loop reads CASSQETGIREAFF. In nucleotides, the CDR3 is TGCGCCAGCAGCCAAGAGACGGGGATCCGGGAAGCTTTCTTT.

This sequence joins TRBV29-1 and TRBJ2-5, with D tentatively TRBD2 (5 bases). Trimming stripped 4 bases from V and 2 bases from J, with 8 bases between. This CDR3 has 12 amino acids. Germline-derived CDR1 and CDR2 are SQVTM and ANQGSEA. CDR3 nucleotide sequence: TGCAGCGTTGTCCGGGGACAAGAGACCCAGTACTTC. Amino acid sequence: CSVVRGQETQYF.

The chain links TRBV27 to TRBJ1-2; 9 nucleotides line up with TRBD1. The V and J ends lost 9 bases and 5 bases, in that order; junction bases with no gene match: 7. The CDR3 has 13 amino acids. Germline-derived CDR1 and CDR2 are MNHEY and SMNVEV (reference sequence). CDR3 loop: CASRGQGLYGYTF. CDR3 DNA sequence: TGTGCCAGTAGGGGACAGGGTTTATATGGCTACACCTTC.

The CDR3 is CASSLVGGTGNTIYF. The CDR3 nucleotides read TGTGCCAGCAGCTTAGTAGGGGGTACGGGAAACACCATATATTTT. This chain connects TRBV7-2 to TRBJ1-3, with a weak D call TRBD1 (6 bases). Germline values: CDR1 SGHTA, CDR2 FQGNSA. With 1 base removed from V and 4 bases from J, the gap between germline ends came to 11 bases. The CDR3 extends over 15 amino acids.

The rearrangement uses TRBV2 and TRBJ1-2; D gene ambiguous. Germline V lookup: CDR1 SNHLY, CDR2 FYNNEI. The CDR3 consists of 12 residues. Trimming left V 5 bases short and J 3 bases short, with 7 bases between. CDR3 DNA sequence: TGTGCCAGCAGTCGGCAGGACTATGGCTACACCTTC. Residues: CASSRQDYGYTF.

The CDR3 reads CASSLQVDQPQHF. The CDR3 DNA follows: TGCGCCAGCAGCCTCCAGGTGGATCAGCCCCAGCATTTT. This chain links TRBV4-1 with TRBJ1-5; D not resolved. Deletions cut 4 bases from V and 5 bases from J, with 9 bases between. Germline V gene data show CDR1 as MGHRA and CDR2 as YSYEKL. This CDR3 has 13 amino acids.

About this clone itself: Other DNA variants within this sample encode the same CDR3. V usage is TRBV7-9 and J usage is TRBJ1-1, with D tentatively TRBD1 (6 bases). This CDR3 is 13 amino acids long. Deletions cut 6 bases from V and 4 bases from J, with 12 bases between. CDR1 is SEHNR, CDR2 FQNEAQ, per germline (reference sequence). CDR3 protein: CASSLQGPTEAFF. The CDR3 DNA follows: TGTGCCAGCAGTTTACAGGGTCCCACTGAAGCTTTCTTT.

V usage is TRBV7-2 and J usage is TRBJ1-1, with D maybe TRBD1 (6 bases). There are 15 residues in the CDR3. CDR1 and CDR2 from the germline V gene are SGHTA and FQGNSA. V was cut by 4 bases and J by 3 bases, with 15 bases left in between. The CDR3 loop reads CASSSWGGGYTEAFF. The DNA for the CDR3 is TGTGCCAGCAGCTCATGGGGGGGCGGGTACACTGAAGCTTTCTTT.

This clone showed up just once. The CDR3 DNA reads TGTGCCAGCAGACTCCTTTCGACAGGGGGGTCTAATCAGCCCCAGCATTTT. Protein product: CASRLLSTGGSNQPQHF. The genes are TRBV28 and TRBJ1-5; 9 bases agree with TRBD1. The germline V gene encodes CDR1 MDHEN and CDR2 SYDVKM. After removal of 6 bases from V and 4 bases from J, the junction contained 13 bases not matched to a gene. The CDR3 spans 17 residues.

The chain links TRBV18 to TRBJ1-1; D is possibly TRBD1 (5 bases). Germline values: CDR1 KGHSH, CDR2 LQKENI. Trimming took off 6 bases at V and 5 bases at J, with 13 bases between the two ends. This CDR3 is built from 13 residues. The CDR3 region is CASSEEGNTEAFF. The CDR3, as DNA: TGTGCCAGCTCGGAGGAGGGGAATACTGAAGCTTTCTTT. Variable domain in full (rest from reference TRBV18 and TRBJ1-1): NAGVMQNPRHLVRRRGQEARLRCSPMKGHSHVYWYRQLPEEGLKFMVYLQKENIIDESGMPKERFSAEFPKEGPSILRIQQVVRGDSAAYFCASSEEGNTEAFFGQGTRLTVV.

The J gene is TRBJ2-1, the V gene TRBV6-5; the match to TRBD1 covers 8 bases. Germline loops: CDR1 MNHEY, CDR2 SVGAGI. The CDR3 has 14 amino acids. Trimming cost V 4 bases and J 7 bases; bases outside gene matches: 6. This chain's CDR3 is CASSSDRGRNEQFF. CDR3 coding DNA: TGTGCCAGCAGTTCCGACAGGGGTAGGAATGAGCAGTTCTTC.

The CDR3 bases are TGTGCCAGTGGGGACAGGGGCGTTATCTCTGGGGCCAACGTCCTGACTTTC. Translating it yields CASGDRGVISGANVLTF. V usage is TRBV19 and J usage is TRBJ2-6; 10 nucleotides line up with TRBD1. The CDR3 is made up of 17 amino acids. Germline CDR1 LNHDA, CDR2 SQIVND (reference sequence). Losses at the gene ends were 8 bases for V and 0 bases for J; bases not matched to a gene: 7. Based on the CDR3 plus reference TRBV19 and TRBJ2-6, the full variable domain is DGGITQSPKYLFRKEGQNVTLSCEQNLNHDAMYWYRQDPGQGLRLIYYSQIVNDFQKGDIAEGYSVSREKKESFPLTVTSAQKNPTAFYLCASGDRGVISGANVLTFGAGSRLTVL.

This chain uses TRBV6-5 with TRBJ2-2; tentative D call: TRBD2 (5 bases). This CDR3 contains 16 residues. Trimming cost V 1 base and J 7 bases, with 16 bases left between them. Germline assignment: CDR1 MNHEY and CDR2 SVGAGI. The CDR3 nucleotides are TGTGCCAGCAGTTACTGGCCGGGAAAAATAGGCGGGGAGCTGTTTTTT. Translation: CASSYWPGKIGGELFF.

The V gene is TRBV5-1, the J gene TRBJ1-4, with TRBD1 matching over 10 bases. Germline V gene sequence: CDR1 SGHRS, CDR2 YFSETQ. Losses at the gene ends were 4 bases for V and 16 bases for J; bases not matched to a gene: 16. CDR3 length: 15 residues. In DNA form, the CDR3 reads TGCGCCAGCAGCCAAACGGGACAGGGGTCTCGCCGTACGTTTTTT. It translates to CASSQTGQGSRRTFF.

Remarks on this clone: This CDR3 is also generated by other DNA sequences in the sample. The genes are TRBV5-1 and TRBJ1-1, with D tentatively TRBD1 (5 bases). The germline V and J ends were trimmed by 0 bases and 0 bases, with 6 bases remaining between them. The CDR3 runs 14 residues. The germline gives CDR1 SGHRS, CDR2 YFSETQ. This chain's CDR3 is CASSLGQMNTEAFF. The CDR3 region has the DNA TGCGCCAGCAGCTTGGGACAGATGAACACTGAAGCTTTCTTT.